This T cell receptor (beta chain) originates from a study of blood T cell repertoires in COVID-19 (dated by TCRdb to 2018 to 2021). In terms of the full investigation: Collaborator samples came from the United States, Italy and Spain and covered acute and convalescent phases of COVID-19. The material from the prospective study consisted of cDNA or gDNA derived from T cells, B-cell-depleted T cells, or PBMCs. Deeply sampled blood TCRbeta repertoires from subjects exposed to, actively infected with, or recovered from COVID-19 were included in the dataset. A freely available public database, intended as a resource for researchers studying the immune response to SARS-CoV-2, is where the repertoires were released. Samples were obtained from the ongoing ImmuneRACE study (first 160 participants) and from some 1,200 subjects provided by 6 global collaborators. A de-identified subject ID, COVID-19 status, age in years and sex were almost always included in the sample metadata. Where HLA class I and class II types were available, the types were taken from metadata supplied by the sample provider, not from assay-based typing.

Counted from cysteine to phenylalanine, this CDR3 has 18 amino acids. Only CDR3 DNA is held: 54 bases, read in frame from base 1. CDR1 and CDR2 are drawn from the germline V gene: WSHSY, SAAADI. V loses 4 bases, J loses 5 bases, and the germline ends lie 24 bases apart. What the research found in general, with its limitations: Clinical and demographic metadata were provided uncurated, with the amount varying by source and participant.

The collaborating institutions used their own protocols to collect whole blood in K2EDTA tubes. For TCRbeta analysis, collaborators shipped samples as frozen whole blood, isolated PBMCs, or DNA extracted from either of those sample types. With regard to this clone: The antigen this receptor binds is unknown. Base quality data are lacking; no much larger clone is found one base away.

TCRbeta CDR3 regions were amplified from genomic DNA by means of the immunoSEQ Assay, a bias-controlled multiplex PCR. As for how the authors treated the data: The number of nucleated cells in each sample was estimated by amplification of reference gene primers within the assay. To quantify the absolute abundance of each unique TCRbeta CDR3 rearrangement, sequence reads were collapsed and filtered. Productive Simpson clonality was computed per sample as the square root of Simpson's diversity index over productive rearrangements. TCRdb mirrors the immuneACCESS table, restricted to in-frame sequences. Some clones are absent from its copies; in checked studies, under half trace to an unresolved V gene, and the reason for the others is unknown. That table is the source of V, J and clone size, and D and trimming were worked out from the DNA. Here the sample has around 110,000 clones; 70% to 85% occur a single time. The ten biggest clones cover around 15% of the sample.

The chain employs TRBV10-2 and TRBJ2-4; D gene: possibly TRBD2, on 6 matching bases. This TCR was sampled from a woman aged 60-75 years with acute or convalescent COVID-19. Sequenced material: peripheral blood. This receptor carries the CDR3 CASSVSTKGTEKQNIQYF. Read as DNA, the sequence is TGCGCCAGCAGTGTCTCGACGAAAGGGACTGAAAAACAAAACATTCAGTACTTC.